Here is one T cell receptor beta chain with its context. The table came from immunoSEQ multiplex PCR; TCRdb's copy has only in-frame clones and leaves some out. Of more than 2 million clones in the sample, approximately 94% were seen once. The data derive from a study of shared clonotypes between healthy human individuals. There are 15 residues in the CDR3. Germline V gene data show CDR1 as MNHEY and CDR2 as SVGAGI. Trimming removed 7 bases from V and 0 bases from J, with 10 bases in between. The chain combines TRBV6-5 with TRBJ2-6; D ambiguous. The source material was naive CD4+ T cells sorted from blood. Subset in this sample: CD45RA+ positively selected. This clonotype was sampled from a man in his late teens or twenties in good health. The CDR3 DNA sequence: TGTGCCAGCAACCCAGCCCGCTCTGGGGCCAACGTCCTGACTTTC. This sequence encodes CASNPARSGANVLTF.